This is a list of T cell receptor beta chains from one sample in a study of shared clonotypes between healthy human individuals. The method was immunoSEQ multiplex PCR; TCRdb's version includes in-frame clones alone and lacks a portion of them. The sample lists about 670,000 clones; around 72% were seen once. The sequencing input was memory CD4+ T cells sorted from blood. These receptors were obtained from a woman aged 25 to 39 in good health. The CDR3 runs from the conserved cysteine through the conserved F or W. D genes are given only for firm matches. Clone sizes are given selectively: once, few, many, or a class where the clone is expanded.

d_call	v_call	clone_size	cdr3_length	j_call	cdr3_nt	cdr3_aa
-	TRBV19	-	14	TRBJ1-5	TGTGCCAGTAGTGTGGACAGCAGCAATCAGCCCCAGCATTTT	CASSVDSSNQPQHF
-	TRBV25-1	-	15	TRBJ2-7	TGTGCCAGCAGTGATTATTTGGCGGGGTCCTCCGAGCAGTACTTC	CASSDYLAGSSEQYF
TRBD1	TRBV5-1	-	15	TRBJ2-2	TGCGCCAGCAGCTTGGCCGGGACAGAAGGCGGGGAGCTGTTTTTT	CASSLAGTEGGELFF
-	TRBV2	few	14	TRBJ2-2	TGTGCCAGCAGTGACGCGAGAAACACCGGGGAGCTGTTTTTT	CASSDARNTGELFF
-	TRBV18	-	16	TRBJ1-4	TGTGCCAGCTCACCAATAACAGCTGCAACTAATGAAAAACTGTTTTTT	CASSPITAATNEKLFF
-	TRBV29-1	few	12	TRBJ2-5	TGCAGCGTTGAAAAGACAGCGGAGACCCAGTACTTC	CSVEKTAETQYF
TRBD1	TRBV2	once	15	TRBJ1-2	TGTGCCAGCATTCTCCACCGGACAGGGTCAAATGGCTACACCTTC	CASILHRTGSNGYTF
-	TRBV27	-	14	TRBJ1-4	TGTGCCAGCAGTCACCAGGGGTATGGAGAAAAACTGTTTTTT	CASSHQGYGEKLFF
TRBD1	TRBV7-9	-	14	TRBJ2-7	TGTGCCAGCAAAGGGACAGGGGACACCTACGAGCAGTACTTC	CASKGTGDTYEQYF
TRBD1	TRBV28	-	15	TRBJ1-5	TGTGCCAGCAGTTTACAGGGGGTGGTAACCCAGCCCCAGCATTTT	CASSLQGVVTQPQHF
-	TRBV25-1	-	14	TRBJ1-5	TGTGCCAGCAGTGACACAGCAGGAAATCAGCCCCAGCATTTT	CASSDTAGNQPQHF
-	TRBV6-6	few	12	TRBJ2-7	TGTGCCAGCAGTTCTCCTGGTAACGAGCAGTACTTC	CASSSPGNEQYF
TRBD2	TRBV28	-	18	TRBJ2-7	TGTGCCAGCAGTTTAGGGGCTAGCGGGAGGCCCCCTTATTACGAGCAGTACTTC	CASSLGASGRPPYYEQYF
TRBD1	TRBV5-1	-	15	TRBJ1-2	TGCGCCAGCAGCTCGGGACAGGGGGACGGGTATGGCTACACCTTC	CASSSGQGDGYGYTF
TRBD1	TRBV7-9	few	16	TRBJ2-4	TGTGCCAGCAGCTGGACAGGGGCACTAGCCAAAAACATTCAGTACTTC	CASSWTGALAKNIQYF
-	TRBV12-2	few	17	TRBJ2-3	TGTGCAAGTCGCTTAATAACTAGCGGCTTAAAGGCAGATACGCAGTATTTT	CASRLITSGLKADTQYF
TRBD1	TRBV28	-	16	TRBJ2-3	TGTGCCAGCAGTTACCCGGGACAGGGGTTCACAGATACGCAGTATTTT	CASSYPGQGFTDTQYF
-	TRBV19	-	16	TRBJ1-1	TGTGCCAGTAGTATCACTTCCGATTCATTGAACACTGAAGCTTTCTTT	CASSITSDSLNTEAFF
-	TRBV18	-	12	TRBJ2-7	TGTGCCAGCTCACGTGACAACTACGAGCAGTACTTC	CASSRDNYEQYF
TRBD2	TRBV4-2	-	17	TRBJ2-5	TGTGCCAGCAGCCAAGGCTTATCAGCGGGAGGCGGAGAGACCCAGTACTTC	CASSQGLSAGGGETQYF
-	TRBV5-1	-	14	TRBJ2-5	TGCGCCAGCAGCTTGGCTTTCTCCGCGGAGACCCAGTACTTC	CASSLAFSAETQYF
-	TRBV2	-	12	TRBJ2-7	TGTGCCAGCAGTGTTTTAGCCCTCGAGCAGTACTTC	CASSVLALEQYF
-	TRBV11-2	-	13	TRBJ1-1	TGTGCCAGCAGCCTGGACAGGAACACTGAAGCTTTCTTT	CASSLDRNTEAFF
TRBD2	TRBV6-1	many	12	TRBJ2-4	TGTGCCAGCACCTTAGGAAGCGGGAGGGCCGAGTTC	CASTLGSGRAEF
TRBD1	TRBV5-1	few	15	TRBJ1-1	TGCGCCAGCAGCTTCGGGACAGGGGAGGGCACTGAAGCTTTCTTT	CASSFGTGEGTEAFF
-	TRBV5-1	few	14	TRBJ2-5	TGCGCCAGCAGCTACAAAGGGCTCCAAGAGACCCAGTACTTC	CASSYKGLQETQYF
-	TRBV2	-	16	TRBJ1-1	TGTGCCAGCAGTGACCTCGGGGTAGGGTTGGGGACTGAAGCTTTCTTT	CASSDLGVGLGTEAFF
-	TRBV6-6	-	11	TRBJ2-1	TGTGCCAGCAGCCGCGGACGCCCCCAGTTCTTC	CASSRGRPQFF
-	TRBV7-2	-	13	TRBJ1-1	TGTGCCAGCAGCTTAGATCCGAACACTGAAGCTTTCTTT	CASSLDPNTEAFF
-	TRBV6-9	-	16	TRBJ1-3	TGTGCCAGCAGTTTAAGTAGGACACCCTCTGGAAACACCATATATTTT	CASSLSRTPSGNTIYF
TRBD2	TRBV7-8	-	17	TRBJ2-1	TGTGCCAGCAGTTCACCCGGGACTAGCGGGTCTTACAATGAGCAGTTCTTC	CASSSPGTSGSYNEQFF
-	TRBV7-3	-	15	TRBJ2-1	TGTGCCAGCAGCTTGACGGGAGAGAGCTACAATGAGCAGTTCTTC	CASSLTGESYNEQFF